This TCR beta chain is from a study of control samples from healthy donors and cancer patients. Libraries were prepared by immunoSEQ multiplex PCR; TCRdb keeps only in-frame clonotypes and omits some of them. This sample has roughly 130,000 clones, with more than 80% found just once. Sequencing was done on a sample of blood. The receptor comes from a man aged 18 to 35 in good health.

As DNA, the CDR3 is TGTGCCAGCAGCCCTTGGACAGGGGGCGAGACCCAGTACTTC. Amino acid sequence: CASSPWTGGETQYF. This chain joins TRBV11-2 and TRBJ2-5, with 11 bases that match TRBD1. Germline assignment: CDR1 SGHAT and CDR2 FQNNGV. This CDR3 spans 14 amino acids. With 5 bases clipped from V and 5 bases from J, the junction kept 4 bases outside the gene matches.